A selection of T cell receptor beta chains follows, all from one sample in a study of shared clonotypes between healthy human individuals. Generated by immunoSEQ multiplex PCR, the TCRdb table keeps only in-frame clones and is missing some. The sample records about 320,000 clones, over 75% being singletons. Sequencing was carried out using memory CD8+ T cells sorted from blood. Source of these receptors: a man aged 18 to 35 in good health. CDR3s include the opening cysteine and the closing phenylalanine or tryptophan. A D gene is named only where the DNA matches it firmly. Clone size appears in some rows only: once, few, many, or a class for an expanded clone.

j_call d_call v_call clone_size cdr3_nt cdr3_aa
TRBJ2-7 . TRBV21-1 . TGTGCCAGCAGCAAATTTGGTATATGGCGAAAGTACGAGCAGTACTTC CASSKFGIWRKYEQYF
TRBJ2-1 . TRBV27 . TGTGCCAGCACCATACGAGGGGTGAACAATGAGCAGTTCTTC CASTIRGVNNEQFF
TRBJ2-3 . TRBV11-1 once TGTGCCAGCAGCCCGGGCCCTAGGGGGATACCAGATACGCAGTATTTT CASSPGPRGIPDTQYF
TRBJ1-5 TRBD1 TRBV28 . TGTGCCAGCAGCCCACTATTATGGGACAGATTGACTCAGCCCCAGCATTTT CASSPLLWDRLTQPQHF
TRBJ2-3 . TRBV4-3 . TGCGCCAGCAGCCAAGAATATCTGAGCACAGATACGCAGTATTTT CASSQEYLSTDTQYF
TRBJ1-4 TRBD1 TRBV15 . TGTGCCACCAGCAGGGACAGGGGATCCGGGGAAAAACTGTTTTTT CATSRDRGSGEKLFF
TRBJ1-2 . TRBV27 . TGTGCCAGCAGTTCCACATCGCTCTGGGGCTACACCTTC CASSSTSLWGYTF
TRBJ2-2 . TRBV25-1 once TGTGCCAGCAGTGAGTGGGCGTACACCGGGGAGCTGTTTTTT CASSEWAYTGELFF
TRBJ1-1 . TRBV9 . TGTGCCAGCAGCGCCCACCTCCAGGCAGGGAGAGGCACTGAAGCTTTCTTT CASSAHLQAGRGTEAFF
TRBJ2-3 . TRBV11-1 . TGTGCCAGCAGCCTCATGCGGGGAGGCACAGATACGCAGTATTTT CASSLMRGGTDTQYF
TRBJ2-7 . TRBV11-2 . TGTGCCAGCGCCCAGTCCTTCGGGTCCGGGGAGCAGTACTTC CASAQSFGSGEQYF
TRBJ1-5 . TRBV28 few TGTGCCAGCAGTATTCCTCTCGGGGGCAATCAGCCCCAGCATTTT CASSIPLGGNQPQHF